These T cell receptor beta chains were read from a single sample in a study of cytomegalovirus exposure and HLA in healthy donors. TCRdb's copy holds only in-frame clones and misses some; the assay was immunoSEQ multiplex PCR. The table shows 70,000 or so clones, with around 95% occurring only once. Sequencing used PBMCs. The receptor source for this set is a woman between 18 and 29 years old in good health and CMV-seropositive. Both conserved end residues are part of each CDR3. The D gene is left open where the match is weak. Where a row states a size, it is once, few, many or the class of an expanded clone; other rows omit it.

>TRBV5-5|once|TRBJ1-4|NA
TGTGCCAGCAGCTTGATTGGACAGCTTAATGAAAAACTGTTTTTT
CASSLIGQLNEKLFF
>TRBV30|NA|TRBJ1-3|NA
TGTGCCTGGAGTGTATCTAGCTCTGGAAACACCATATATTTT
CAWSVSSSGNTIYF
>TRBV5-1|NA|TRBJ1-2|TRBD1
TGCGCCAGCAGCCTGGACAGGATCGGAGGCTACACCTTC
CASSLDRIGGYTF
>TRBV11-2|NA|TRBJ2-1|NA
TGTGCCAGCAGTGGGCAGGGGAGCTCCTACAATGAGCAGTTCTTC
CASSGQGSSYNEQFF
>TRBV7-9|NA|TRBJ1-1|TRBD1
TGTGCCAGCAGCTACAAACTTCAGGGGGCTGAAGCTTTCTTT
CASSYKLQGAEAFF
>TRBV10-3|NA|TRBJ1-3|TRBD1
TGTGCCATCAGTGATCCCGGACAGGGGGCGCCTGGAAACACCATATATTTT
CAISDPGQGAPGNTIYF
>TRBV27|once|TRBJ2-7|TRBD1
TGTGCCAGCAGATTCGTAACAGGGGGCGCGGGGGAGCAGTACTTC
CASRFVTGGAGEQYF
>TRBV6-1|NA|TRBJ1-2|NA
TGTGCCAGCAGTGAAGCATACGGAGACTATGGCTACACCTTC
CASSEAYGDYGYTF
>TRBV6-5|NA|TRBJ1-1|TRBD1
TGTGCCAGCAGTTTGGACGACAGGGAAGGAGCTTTCTTT
CASSLDDREGAFF
>TRBV10-2|NA|TRBJ1-1|NA
TGCGCCAGCAGTCCGACAGAGAACACTGAAGCTTTCTTT
CASSPTENTEAFF
>TRBV19|NA|TRBJ2-5|NA
TGTGCCAGTAGTACCCTTTCGCTACAAGAGACCCAGTACTTC
CASSTLSLQETQYF
>TRBV4-3|once|TRBJ1-3|NA
TGCGCCAGCAGCCATGAGGGTGGCACTGGAAACACCATATATTTT
CASSHEGGTGNTIYF
>TRBV27|NA|TRBJ2-7|NA
TGTGCCAGCAGTCTAGGGGACAACGTTTACGAGCAGTACTTC
CASSLGDNVYEQYF
>TRBV15|once|TRBJ2-5|TRBD1
TGTGCCACCAGCAGACTAAGGACAGGCTTGGCGGTTCGGGAGACCCAGTACTTC
CATSRLRTGLAVRETQYF
>TRBV7-8|NA|TRBJ2-3|TRBD2
TGTGCCAGCAGCTTAGGGGCGGGGGGGCGTGATACGCAGTATTTT
CASSLGAGGRDTQYF
>TRBV5-6|NA|TRBJ2-7|TRBD1
TGTGCCAGCAGCTCGACAGGGGGCGACGAGCAGTACTTC
CASSSTGGDEQYF
>TRBV19|NA|TRBJ1-6|NA
TGTGCCAGTAGTGAGGCGGGGAAGGGAAGGTCACCCCTCCACTTT
CASSEAGKGRSPLHF
>TRBV7-3|once|TRBJ2-5|TRBD2
TGTGCCAGCAGCTTAACCCTAGCGGGAGGGGGGACCCAGTACTTC
CASSLTLAGGGTQYF
>TRBV6-1|NA|TRBJ2-4|TRBD2
TGTGCCAGCAGTGAATGGTCTAGCGGGACAGACATTCAGTACTTC
CASSEWSSGTDIQYF
>TRBV11-2|NA|TRBJ1-1|NA
TGTGCCAGCAGCTTAGTAGGAGTCGTTGAAGCTTTCTTT
CASSLVGVVEAFF
>TRBV14|NA|TRBJ1-1|NA
TGTGCCAGCAGCTTTGGACAGAACACTGAAGCTTTCTTT
CASSFGQNTEAFF
>TRBV14|NA|TRBJ2-5|TRBD2
TGTGCCAGCAGCCTTTCGGGGGGAGAGACCCAGTACTTC
CASSLSGGETQYF
>TRBV4-3|NA|TRBJ2-1|NA
TGCGCCAGCAGCCAAGATAGGGGCCTGAGCTCCTACAATGAGCAGTTCTTC
CASSQDRGLSSYNEQFF
>TRBV7-8|NA|TRBJ2-7|NA
TGTGCCAGCAGCCTGGAGGCAGGGGAGTCCTACGAGCAGTACTTC
CASSLEAGESYEQYF
>TRBV5-4|once|TRBJ1-4|TRBD1
TGTGCCAGCAGCTACGCCGGACAGGCAACTAATGAAAAACTGTTTTTT
CASSYAGQATNEKLFF
>TRBV18|NA|TRBJ1-4|TRBD1
TGTGCCAGCTCACTTCACAGGGGTACAACTAATGAAAAACTGTTTTTT
CASSLHRGTTNEKLFF
>TRBV30|NA|TRBJ2-3|NA
TGTGCCTGGGACTGGGCAGATACGCAGTATTTT
CAWDWADTQYF
>TRBV28|NA|TRBJ2-7|TRBD1
TGTGCCAGCAGTTTAGATAGGGTGACAGGGGTAAACGAGCAGTACTTC
CASSLDRVTGVNEQYF
>TRBV6-5|NA|TRBJ2-2|NA
TGTGCCAGCACCCAGGGTAAAGGGGTCGGGGAGCTGTTTTTT
CASTQGKGVGELFF
>TRBV7-9|NA|TRBJ2-2|NA
TGTGCCAGCATCCCCGGCGGGACCGGGGAGCTGTTTTTT
CASIPGGTGELFF
>TRBV12-1|NA|TRBJ2-3|NA
TGTGCCAGCAGCTTGCCTGGGACTAGCGGGAGTTTCACAGATACGCAGTATTTT
CASSLPGTSGSFTDTQYF